These 28 T cell receptor beta chains were sequenced from one sample in a study of blood T cell repertoires in COVID-19. The method was immunoSEQ multiplex PCR; TCRdb's version includes in-frame clones alone and lacks a portion of them. Among 350,000 to 550,000 clones, roughly nine tenths were seen once, and the ten largest hold 1% to 1.3%. Sequences were obtained from PBMCs or T cells enriched from blood (not recorded which). The receptors were sampled from a man aged 30-40 years who had recovered from COVID-19.

This rearrangement joins TRBV18 to TRBJ2-7; 7 bases match TRBD2. Germline CDR1 is KGHSH and CDR2 is LQKENI. Germline trimming cut 0 bases from V and 2 bases from J; bases unmatched to any gene: 7. The CDR3 sequence is 16 residues long. Here the CDR3 reads CASSPPAGAGAYEQYF. CDR3 nucleotide sequence: TGTGCCAGCTCACCACCGGCGGGCGCGGGGGCCTACGAGCAGTACTTC.

The J gene is TRBJ2-3, the V gene TRBV7-9; a weak D match, TRBD1 (6 bases). This CDR3 region has 14 residues. V shed 3 bases and J shed 3 bases, with 10 bases lying between them. CDR1 SEHNR and CDR2 FQNEAQ come from the germline V gene (reference sequence). Here the CDR3 reads CASSFTGTTDTQYF. CDR3 coding DNA: TGTGCCAGCAGCTTTACAGGGACGACAGATACGCAGTATTTT.

The chain joins TRBV3-1 (or the pseudogene TRBV3-2) to TRBJ1-3; D perhaps matches TRBD1 (6 bases). The germline gives CDR1 LGHDT, CDR2 YNNKEL (reference sequence). The length of the CDR3 is 16 residues. V lost 4 bases, J lost 0 bases, and 13 bases lay in between. The CDR3 region has the DNA TGTGCCAGCAGCCCCCGACAGGCGAGCTCTGGAAACACCATATATTTT. Translating gives CASSPRQASSGNTIYF.

This chain joins TRBV3-1 (or the pseudogene TRBV3-2) and TRBJ1-3; D not resolved. This CDR3 contains 15 residues. V shed 6 bases and J shed 0 bases, with 12 bases lying between them. The germline V gene encodes CDR1 LGHDT and CDR2 YNNKEL (reference sequence). The CDR3 region has the DNA TGTGCCAGCAGTCCGACTCCTCGCTCTGGAAACACCATATATTTT. Its protein is CASSPTPRSGNTIYF.

This clone was seen once. The chain combines TRBV5-6 with TRBJ1-4; 8 bases match TRBD1. With V trimmed by 4 bases and J by 7 bases, 6 bases remained unmatched. Looked up from germline, CDR1 is SGHDT and CDR2 is YYEEEE. CDR3 length: 14 residues. CDR3 protein: CASSKDRVGEKLFF. CDR3 DNA: TGTGCCAGCAGCAAGGACAGGGTTGGTGAAAAACTGTTTTTT.

The CDR3 nucleotides are TGTGCCAGTAGTCGAGGGCCTAACACTGAAGCTTTCTTT. Translating gives CASSRGPNTEAFF. The rearrangement joins TRBV19 to TRBJ1-1; no firm D call. Germline lookup yields CDR1 LNHDA and CDR2 SQIVND (reference sequence). The CDR3 extends over 13 amino acids. The V end lost 5 bases, the J end lost 2 bases, and 9 bases lay between the germline ends. The full variable domain, in which reference TRBV19 and TRBJ1-1 provide the parts outside the CDR3, is DGGITQSPKYLFRKEGQNVTLSCEQNLNHDAMYWYRQDPGQGLRLIYYSQIVNDFQKGDIAEGYSVSREKKESFPLTVTSAQKNPTAFYLCASSRGPNTEAFFGQGTRLTVV.

The chain combines TRBV6-6 with TRBJ2-7, with 12 bases identical to TRBD2. V shed 7 bases, J shed 4 bases, and the junction held 8 bases outside the gene matches. The germline V gene has CDR1 MNHNY and CDR2 SVGAGI (reference sequence). The CDR3 length is 15 residues. The CDR3 coding sequence is TGTGCCAGCAAACGGACTAGCGGGGATCAGTACGAGCAGTACTTC. Its translation is CASKRTSGDQYEQYF.

The V gene is TRBV28, the J gene TRBJ2-3, with TRBD2 matching 10 bases. CDR3 length equals 16 residues. With V trimmed by 5 bases and J by 2 bases, 7 bases remained unmatched. Germline V CDR1 and CDR2: MDHEN, SYDVKM. This CDR3 is CASSTQAGGITDTQYF. The CDR3 DNA follows: TGTGCCAGCAGTACCCAAGCGGGAGGGATCACAGATACGCAGTATTTT.

The V and J genes are TRBV19 and TRBJ1-1; no clear D gene. Trimming cost V 6 bases and J 0 bases, with 17 bases left between them. This CDR3 is 16 amino acids long. CDR1 and CDR2 from the germline V gene are LNHDA and SQIVND (reference sequence). This chain's CDR3 is CASRPIGVSMNTEAFF. CDR3 coding DNA: TGTGCCAGTAGGCCTATCGGGGTTTCCATGAACACTGAAGCTTTCTTT.

The chain employs TRBV18 and TRBJ2-1, with 12 bases aligning to TRBD2. The V gene's germline CDR1 is KGHSH and CDR2 LQKENI. V shed 3 bases, J shed 5 bases, and the junction held 2 bases outside the gene matches. The CDR3 contains 15 residues. The chain's CDR3 is CASSPGLAGNNEQFF. The CDR3 DNA sequence: TGTGCCAGCTCACCTGGACTAGCGGGAAACAATGAGCAGTTCTTC.

The chain uses TRBV7-9 and TRBJ1-2, with a possible D match to TRBD1 (5 bases). Between the trimmed V and J ends, which lost 4 bases and 4 bases, there was a span of 7 bases. The germline gives CDR1 SEHNR, CDR2 FQNEAQ (reference sequence). The CDR3 loop spans 12 amino acids. The CDR3, as DNA: TGTGCCAGCAGCTACGACAGCTATGGCTACACCTTC. The encoded protein is CASSYDSYGYTF.

The gene calls are TRBV19 and TRBJ2-7; D is perhaps TRBD2 (5 bases). Germline V gene data show CDR1 as LNHDA and CDR2 as SQIVND (reference sequence). The CDR3 consists of 12 residues. V was clipped by 10 bases and J by 5 bases, with 15 bases between them. The CDR3 DNA sequence: TGTGCCACCCAGACGGGGTTGCACGAGCAGTACTTC. Its translation is CATQTGLHEQYF.

The rearrangement uses TRBV9 and TRBJ1-2; D is possibly TRBD1 (5 bases). Germline values: CDR1 SGDLS, CDR2 YYNGEE. V was cut by 6 bases and J by 1 base, with 16 bases left in between. The CDR3 loop spans 15 amino acids. CDR3 protein: CASNLGGKINYGYTF. DNA for the CDR3: TGTGCCAGCAACCTCGGGGGGAAAATTAACTATGGCTACACCTTC. Together with reference TRBV9 and TRBJ1-2, the CDR3 gives the full variable domain: DSGVTQTPKHLITATGQRVTLRCSPRSGDLSVYWYQQSLDQGLQFLIQYYNGEERAKGNILERFSAQQFPDLHSELNLSSLELGDSALYFCASNLGGKINYGYTFGSGTRLTVV.

The chain links TRBV11-3 to TRBJ2-7; possible D gene TRBD2, 5 bases. The CDR3 sequence is 15 residues long. Trimming took 5 bases from V and 3 from J, leaving 17 bases between them. Germline lookup yields CDR1 SGHNT and CDR2 YENEEA. CDR3 bases: TGTGCCAGCAGCATACGATCGGACGGACTCTACGAGCAGTACTTC. It is translated as CASSIRSDGLYEQYF.

The chain couples TRBV11-2 to TRBJ2-7; 7 bases align to TRBD2. V gave up 1 base and J gave up 6 bases; unmatched junction bases: 6. This CDR3 has 14 amino acids. The V gene's germline CDR1 is SGHAT and CDR2 FQNNGV. The chain's CDR3 is CASSLGSGVLEQYF. The CDR3 nucleotides are TGTGCCAGCAGCTTAGGAAGCGGGGTCCTCGAGCAGTACTTC.

The rearrangement links TRBV4-1 to TRBJ2-7, with 7 positions matching TRBD1. Germline values: CDR1 MGHRA, CDR2 YSYEKL. V shed 4 bases and J 5 bases; nucleotides not matched to a gene: 11. This CDR3 spans 15 amino acids. CDR3 amino acids: CASSPRDSEVHEQYF. For the CDR3, the DNA is TGCGCCAGCAGCCCTAGGGACAGTGAAGTCCACGAGCAGTACTTC.

This clone was counted once. This chain connects TRBV12-3 or TRBV12-4 to TRBJ2-7, with D possibly being TRBD2 (5 bases). This CDR3 region has 12 residues. Trimming shortened V by 5 bases and J by 5 bases, and 10 bases separated the two germline ends. The CDR3 region is CASSDYHNEQYF. CDR3 coding DNA: TGTGCCAGCAGTGACTACCATAACGAGCAGTACTTC.

The chain couples TRBV5-4 to TRBJ2-5; possible D gene TRBD1, 5 bases. V was cut by 4 bases and J by 3 bases, with 19 bases left in between. Looked up from germline, CDR1 is SGHNT and CDR2 is YYREEE (reference sequence). The CDR3 loop spans 16 amino acids. CDR3 coding DNA: TGTGCCAGCAGCCCATCCAGGGCGGTCGTTGAAGAGACCCAGTACTTC. Amino acid sequence: CASSPSRAVVEETQYF.

This clone was counted only a few times. J is TRBJ1-1 and V is TRBV10-2; possible D gene TRBD1, 5 bases. V was clipped by 3 bases and J by 4 bases, with 12 bases between them. CDR3 length: 14 amino acids. The germline CDR1 and CDR2 sequences are WSHSY and SAAADI. CDR3 DNA sequence: TGCGCCAGCAGTGACCCCGGGGGGACCACTGAAGCTTTCTTT. Amino acids: CASSDPGGTTEAFF.

V is TRBV12-3 or TRBV12-4 and J is TRBJ2-6, with D hard to call. The CDR3 loop spans 13 amino acids. Trimming stripped 8 bases from V and 1 base from J, with 6 bases between. The CDR3 region has the DNA TGTGCCAGCCTAATATCTGGGGCCAACGTCCTGACTTTC. It codes for CASLISGANVLTF.

The V gene is TRBV24-1, the J gene TRBJ1-1, with 7 positions matching TRBD1. The CDR3 has 14 amino acids. Germline CDR1 KGHDR, CDR2 SFDVKD. V trimming: 7 bases; J trimming: 0 bases; junction bases outside the gene matches: 4. Written as DNA, the CDR3 is TGTGCCACCAGCCCAGGGGGTCTGAACACTGAAGCTTTCTTT. This translates into CATSPGGLNTEAFF.

The chain is built from TRBV19 and TRBJ2-1, with a tentative D call TRBD2 (6 bases). The length of the CDR3 is 15 residues. Germline values: CDR1 LNHDA, CDR2 SQIVND (reference sequence). Trimming took off 3 bases at V and 9 bases at J, with 18 bases between the two ends. The CDR3 is CASSIRGEDYFEQFF. CDR3 in DNA: TGTGCCAGTAGTATTAGGGGAGAGGACTACTTTGAGCAGTTCTTC.

This clone was recorded only once. The chain uses TRBV18 and TRBJ1-1; D not resolved. Per the germline V gene, CDR1 is KGHSH and CDR2 is LQKENI. The length of the CDR3 is 15 residues. Trimming took 3 bases from V and 6 from J, leaving 17 bases between them. For the CDR3, the DNA is TGTGCCAGCTCACCCCAACGGGATGGAGACGCTGAAGCTTTCTTT. It specifies CASSPQRDGDAEAFF.

The chain links TRBV12-3 or TRBV12-4 to TRBJ1-2, with 7 bases aligning to TRBD1. V lost 6 bases to trimming and J lost 6 bases; unmatched junction nucleotides: 7. The CDR3 is 13 amino acids. The chain's CDR3 is CASSPGTDDGYTF. The CDR3 bases are TGTGCCAGCAGCCCAGGGACAGACGATGGCTACACCTTC.

The chain couples TRBV29-1 to TRBJ2-1; TRBD2 matches at 8 bases. V lost 0 bases, J lost 4 bases, and 11 bases stayed unmatched. There are 17 residues in the CDR3. Looked up from germline, CDR1 is SQVTM and CDR2 is ANQGSEA. Here the CDR3 reads CSVEEVGASGYYNEQFF. The CDR3 nucleotides are TGCAGCGTTGAAGAGGTGGGGGCTAGCGGGTATTACAATGAGCAGTTCTTC.

The chain links TRBV3-1 (or the pseudogene TRBV3-2) to TRBJ2-1; TRBD2 aligns across 16 bases. CDR1 LGHDT and CDR2 YNNKEL come from the germline V gene (reference sequence). The CDR3 covers 20 residues. Losses at the gene ends were 4 bases for V and 0 bases for J; bases not matched to a gene: 9. In DNA form, the CDR3 reads TGTGCCAGCAGCCTTCCCTCCGGGACTAGCGGGAGGGCCTCCTACAATGAGCAGTTCTTC. Protein product: CASSLPSGTSGRASYNEQFF.

J is TRBJ2-7 and V is TRBV5-1; possible D gene TRBD1, 5 bases. The CDR3 is 15 residues long. The germline V gene has CDR1 SGHRS and CDR2 YFSETQ. The V gene lost 4 bases and the J gene lost 4 bases, with 18 bases spanning the gap. The CDR3 nucleotides read TGCGCCAGCAGCCCCCAGGCAGGGTTCAGGTACGAGCAGTACTTC. It translates to CASSPQAGFRYEQYF.

The V call is TRBV6-5, the J call TRBJ2-7; TRBD2 aligns across 11 bases. The V gene's germline CDR1 is MNHEY and CDR2 SVGAGI. J lost 5 bases, V lost 6 bases, and 6 bases had no gene match. The CDR3 is 14 amino acids. As DNA, the CDR3 is TGTGCCAGCAGACTAGCGGGAGTGAACCACGAGCAGTACTTC. Translation: CASRLAGVNHEQYF.